The present T cell receptor beta chain was sequenced within a study of cytomegalovirus exposure and HLA in healthy donors. Across the whole study: Later analysis reported that the approximately 110 validation repertoires shared the platform of the roughly 710 first-cohort repertoires. The study's findings and limits: The study listed under 200 cytomegalovirus-associated TCR beta chains. A subsequent analysis found that TCR clusters from the first cohort also tended to co-occur in the 90 to 150 validation repertoires, with around 94% of cluster scores above 0.

Notes on this clone: Its antigen is still unknown.

Trimming left V 4 bases short and J 5 bases short, with 12 bases between. This CDR3 has 14 amino acids. Germline V gives CDR1 SGHRS, CDR2 YFSETQ. Sequenced by immunoSEQ multiplex PCR; TCRdb stores in-frame clones only, minus some. The sample lists 150,000 to 170,000 clones, 86% occurring once. Separate from the roughly 710-subject first cohort, the roughly 130-subject validation cohort was the one that the donors belonged to. The rearrangement uses TRBV5-1 and TRBJ1-4, with D perhaps matching TRBD1 (6 bases). The sample was PBMCs. The TCR comes from a man aged 18 to 35 in good health and CMV-seropositive. CDR3 sequence reads: CASSRQEPNEKLFF. The CDR3 DNA follows: TGCGCCAGCAGCCGACAGGAGCCAAATGAAAAACTGTTTTTT. Based on the CDR3 plus reference TRBV5-1 and TRBJ1-4, the full variable domain is KAGVTQTPRYLIKTRGQQVTLSCSPISGHRSVSWYQQTPGQGLQFLFEYFSETQRNKGNFPGRFSGRQFSNSRSEMNVSTLELGDSALYLCASSRQEPNEKLFFGSGTQLSVL.